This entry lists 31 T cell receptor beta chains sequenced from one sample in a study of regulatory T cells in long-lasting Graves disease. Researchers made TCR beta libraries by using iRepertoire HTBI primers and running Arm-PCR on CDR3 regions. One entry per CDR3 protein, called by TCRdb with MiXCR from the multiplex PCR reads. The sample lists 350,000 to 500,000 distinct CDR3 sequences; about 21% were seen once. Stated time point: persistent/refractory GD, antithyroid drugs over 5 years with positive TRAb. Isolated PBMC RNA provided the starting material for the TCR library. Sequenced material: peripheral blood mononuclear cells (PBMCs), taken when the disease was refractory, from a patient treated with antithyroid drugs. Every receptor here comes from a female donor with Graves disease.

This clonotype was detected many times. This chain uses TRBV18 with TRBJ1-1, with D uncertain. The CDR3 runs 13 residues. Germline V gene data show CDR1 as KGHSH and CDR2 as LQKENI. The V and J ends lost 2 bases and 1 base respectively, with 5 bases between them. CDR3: CASSPRQNTEAFF. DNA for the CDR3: TGTGCCAGCTCACCAAGACAGAACACTGAAGCTTTCTTT.

CDR3 nucleotides: TGTGCCAGCAGCTTACTTACTGAGCAGTTCTTC. Translation: CASSLLTEQFF. The chain carries TRBV11-2 and TRBJ2-1, with no clear D. The CDR3 contains 11 residues. Germline CDR1 SGHAT, CDR2 FQNNGV. V dropped 2 bases and J dropped 9 bases, with 5 bases sitting between them.

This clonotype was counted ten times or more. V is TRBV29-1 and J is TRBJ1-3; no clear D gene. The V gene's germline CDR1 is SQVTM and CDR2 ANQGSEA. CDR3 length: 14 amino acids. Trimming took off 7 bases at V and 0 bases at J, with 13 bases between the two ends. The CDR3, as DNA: TGCAGCGCTCGGACGGACCTCTCTGGAAACACCATATATTTT. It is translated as CSARTDLSGNTIYF.

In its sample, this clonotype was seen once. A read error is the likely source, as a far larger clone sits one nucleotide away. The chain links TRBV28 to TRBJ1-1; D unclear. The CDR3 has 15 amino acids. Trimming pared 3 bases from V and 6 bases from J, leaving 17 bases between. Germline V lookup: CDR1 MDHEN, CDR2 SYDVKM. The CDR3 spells CASSFNLRRDPEAFF. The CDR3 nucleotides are TGTGCCAGCAGTTTTAATCTGCGGCGGGATCCTGAAGCTTTCTTT.

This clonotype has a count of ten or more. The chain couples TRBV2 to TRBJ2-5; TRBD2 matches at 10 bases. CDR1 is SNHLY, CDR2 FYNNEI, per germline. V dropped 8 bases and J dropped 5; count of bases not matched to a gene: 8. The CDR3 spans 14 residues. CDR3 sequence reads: CASRIEAGGETQYF. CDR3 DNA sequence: TGTGCCAGCCGAATAGAAGCGGGAGGGGAGACCCAGTACTTC.

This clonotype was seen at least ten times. For the CDR3, the DNA is TGTGCCATCAGCAAGGACAGTTACGAGCAGTACTTC. Translation: CAISKDSYEQYF. The genes are TRBV10-3 and TRBJ2-7; the D gene is possibly TRBD1 (6 bases). V was clipped by 6 bases and J by 4 bases, with 10 bases between them. Germline CDR1 reads ENHRY; CDR2 reads SYGVKD. The CDR3 consists of 12 residues.

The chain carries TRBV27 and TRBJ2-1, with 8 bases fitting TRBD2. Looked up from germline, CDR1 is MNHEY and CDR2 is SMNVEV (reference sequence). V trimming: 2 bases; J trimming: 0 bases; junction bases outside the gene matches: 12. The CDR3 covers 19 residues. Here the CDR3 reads CASSLVAPSGLSSYNEQFF. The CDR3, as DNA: TGTGCCAGCAGTTTAGTAGCCCCTAGCGGGTTAAGCTCCTACAATGAGCAGTTCTTC.

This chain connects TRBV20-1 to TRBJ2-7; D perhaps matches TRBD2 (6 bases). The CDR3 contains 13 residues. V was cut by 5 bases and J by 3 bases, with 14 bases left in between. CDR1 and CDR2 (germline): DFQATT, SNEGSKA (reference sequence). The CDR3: CSAQTTSRYEQYF. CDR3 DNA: TGCAGTGCTCAAACGACTAGTCGCTACGAGCAGTACTTC.

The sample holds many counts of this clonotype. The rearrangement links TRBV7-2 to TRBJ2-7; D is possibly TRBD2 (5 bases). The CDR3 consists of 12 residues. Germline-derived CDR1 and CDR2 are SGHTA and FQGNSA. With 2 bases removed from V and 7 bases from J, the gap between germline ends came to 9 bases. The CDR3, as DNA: TGTGCCAGCAGCTTATTCACGGGGGAGCAGTACTTC. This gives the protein CASSLFTGEQYF.

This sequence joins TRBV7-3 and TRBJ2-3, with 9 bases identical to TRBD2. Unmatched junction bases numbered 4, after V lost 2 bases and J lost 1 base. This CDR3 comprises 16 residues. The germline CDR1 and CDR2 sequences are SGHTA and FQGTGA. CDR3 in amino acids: CASSLRREGRTDTQYF. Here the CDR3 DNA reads TGTGCCAGCAGCTTACGGCGGGAGGGCCGCACAGATACGCAGTATTTT.

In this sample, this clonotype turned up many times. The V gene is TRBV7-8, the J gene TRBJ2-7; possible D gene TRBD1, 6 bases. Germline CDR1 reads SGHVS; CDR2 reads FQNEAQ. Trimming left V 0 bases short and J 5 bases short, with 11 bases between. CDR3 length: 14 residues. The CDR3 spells CASSLAGQIDEQYF. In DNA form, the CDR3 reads TGTGCCAGCAGCTTAGCCGGACAGATCGACGAGCAGTACTTC. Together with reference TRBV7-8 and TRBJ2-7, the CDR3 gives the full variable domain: GAGVSQSPRYKVAKRGQDVALRCDPISGHVSLFWYQQALGQGPEFLTYFQNEAQLDKSGLPSDRFFAERPEGSVSTLKIQRTQQEDSAVYLCASSLAGQIDEQYFGPGTRLTVT.

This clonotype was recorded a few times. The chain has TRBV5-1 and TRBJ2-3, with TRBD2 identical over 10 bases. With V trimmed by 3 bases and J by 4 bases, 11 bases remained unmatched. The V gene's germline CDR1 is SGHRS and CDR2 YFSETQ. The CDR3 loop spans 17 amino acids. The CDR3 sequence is CASSSRTGLAGADTQYF. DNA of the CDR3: TGCGCCAGCAGCTCGCGGACGGGGCTAGCGGGAGCAGATACGCAGTATTTT.

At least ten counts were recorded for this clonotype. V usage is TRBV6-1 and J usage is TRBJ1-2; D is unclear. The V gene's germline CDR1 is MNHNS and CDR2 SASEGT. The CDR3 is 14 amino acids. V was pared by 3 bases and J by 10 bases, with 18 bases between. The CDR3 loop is CASSDFKGGFDYTF. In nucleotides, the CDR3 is TGTGCCAGCAGTGATTTTAAGGGCGGGTTTGACTACACCTTC.

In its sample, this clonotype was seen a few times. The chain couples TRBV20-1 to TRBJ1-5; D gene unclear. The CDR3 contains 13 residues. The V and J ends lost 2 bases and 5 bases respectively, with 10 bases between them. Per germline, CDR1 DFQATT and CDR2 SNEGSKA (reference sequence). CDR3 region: CSARPSGDQPQHF. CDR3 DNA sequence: TGCAGTGCTAGACCCAGTGGCGATCAGCCCCAGCATTTT.

Here the CDR3 reads CASSYSSAGEQYF. CDR3 in DNA: TGTGCCAGCAGTTACTCGAGCGCGGGCGAGCAGTACTTC. V and J are TRBV6-2 or TRBV6-3 and TRBJ2-7; possibly TRBD2 for D (5 bases). This CDR3 is built from 13 residues. Germline values: CDR1 MNHEY, CDR2 SVGEGT. The V and J ends lost 0 bases and 6 bases respectively, with 9 bases between them.

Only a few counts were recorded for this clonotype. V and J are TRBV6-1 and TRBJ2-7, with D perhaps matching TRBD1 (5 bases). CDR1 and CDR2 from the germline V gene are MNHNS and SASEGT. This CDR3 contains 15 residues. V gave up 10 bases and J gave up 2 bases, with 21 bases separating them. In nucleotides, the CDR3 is TGTGCCACCACAAATCCCGCCTCAGGGACCTACGAGCAGTACTTC. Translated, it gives CATTNPASGTYEQYF.

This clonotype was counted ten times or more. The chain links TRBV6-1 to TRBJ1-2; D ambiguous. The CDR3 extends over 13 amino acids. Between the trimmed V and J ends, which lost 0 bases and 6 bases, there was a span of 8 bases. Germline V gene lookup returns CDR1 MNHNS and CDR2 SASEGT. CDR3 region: CASSEAGRDGYTF. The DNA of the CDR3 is TGTGCCAGCAGTGAAGCAGGGAGGGATGGCTACACCTTC.

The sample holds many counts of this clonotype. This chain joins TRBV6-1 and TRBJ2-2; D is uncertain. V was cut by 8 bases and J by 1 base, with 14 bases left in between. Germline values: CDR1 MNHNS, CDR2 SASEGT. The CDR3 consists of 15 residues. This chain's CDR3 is CASPSADLNTGELFF. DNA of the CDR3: TGTGCCAGCCCCTCGGCAGACCTGAACACCGGGGAGCTGTTTTTT.

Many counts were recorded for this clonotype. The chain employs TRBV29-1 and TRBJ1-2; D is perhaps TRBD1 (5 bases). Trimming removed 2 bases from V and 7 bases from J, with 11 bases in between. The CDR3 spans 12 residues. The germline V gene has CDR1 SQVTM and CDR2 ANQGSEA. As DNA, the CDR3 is TGCAGCGTTGAAAATCCGGGACTTGGCTACACCTTC. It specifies CSVENPGLGYTF.

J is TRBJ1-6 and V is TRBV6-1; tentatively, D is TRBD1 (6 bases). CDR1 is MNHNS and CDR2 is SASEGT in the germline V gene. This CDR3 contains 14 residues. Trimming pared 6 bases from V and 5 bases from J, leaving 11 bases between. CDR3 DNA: TGTGCCAGCAGCCCTGACAGGAATAATTCACCCCTCCACTTT. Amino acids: CASSPDRNNSPLHF.

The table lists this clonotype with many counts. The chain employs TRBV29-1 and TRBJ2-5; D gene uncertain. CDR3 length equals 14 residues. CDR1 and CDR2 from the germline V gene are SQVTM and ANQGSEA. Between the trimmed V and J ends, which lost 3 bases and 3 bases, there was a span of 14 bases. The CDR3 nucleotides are TGCAGCGTTGACGGGCTTAGGACGGAAGAGACCCAGTACTTC. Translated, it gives CSVDGLRTEETQYF.

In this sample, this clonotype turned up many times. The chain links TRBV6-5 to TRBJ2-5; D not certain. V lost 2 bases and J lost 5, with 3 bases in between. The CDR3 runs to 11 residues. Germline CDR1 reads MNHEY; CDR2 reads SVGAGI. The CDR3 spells CASSYEETQYF. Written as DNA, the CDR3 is TGTGCCAGCAGTTACGAGGAGACCCAGTACTTC.

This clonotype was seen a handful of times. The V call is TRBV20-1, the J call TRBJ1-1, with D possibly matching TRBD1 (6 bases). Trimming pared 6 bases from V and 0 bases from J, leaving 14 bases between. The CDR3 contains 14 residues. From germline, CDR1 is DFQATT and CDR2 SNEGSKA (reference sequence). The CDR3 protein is CSAKPGHMNTEAFF. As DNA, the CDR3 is TGCAGTGCCAAACCGGGACACATGAACACTGAAGCTTTCTTT.

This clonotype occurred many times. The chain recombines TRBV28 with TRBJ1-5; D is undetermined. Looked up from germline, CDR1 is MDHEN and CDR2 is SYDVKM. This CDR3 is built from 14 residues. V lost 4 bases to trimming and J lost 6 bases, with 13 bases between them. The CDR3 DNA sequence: TGTGCCAGCAGTTCACCCGGTGGTGGTCAGCCCCAGCATTTT. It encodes CASSSPGGGQPQHF.

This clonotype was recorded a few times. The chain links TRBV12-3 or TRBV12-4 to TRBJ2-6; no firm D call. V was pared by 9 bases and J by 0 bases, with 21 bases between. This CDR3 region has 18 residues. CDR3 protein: CASVGLGRPYSGANVLTF. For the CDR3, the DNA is TGTGCCAGTGTGGGGTTAGGCAGGCCCTACTCTGGGGCCAACGTCCTGACTTTC.

Here the CDR3 DNA reads TGTGCCACCAGCAGAGCCAGTGACGATACGCAGTATTTT. This gives the protein CATSRASDDTQYF. The chain is built from TRBV15 and TRBJ2-3; D gene uncertain. The germline CDR1 and CDR2 sequences are LNHNV and YYDKDF (reference sequence). The CDR3 length is 13 residues. V lost 1 base and J lost 6, with 8 bases in between. The full variable domain, rest sourced from reference TRBV15 and TRBJ2-3, is DAMVIQNPRYQVTQFGKPVTLSCSQTLNHNVMYWYQQKSSQAPKLLFHYYDKDFNNEADTPDNFQSRRPNTSFCFLDIRSPGLGDTAMYLCATSRASDDTQYFGPGTRLTVL.

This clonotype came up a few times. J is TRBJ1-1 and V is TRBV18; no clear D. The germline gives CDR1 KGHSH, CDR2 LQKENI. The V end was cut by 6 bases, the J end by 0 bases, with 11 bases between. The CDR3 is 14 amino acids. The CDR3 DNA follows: TGTGCCAGCTCCCCAGAGACGTTGAACACTGAAGCTTTCTTT. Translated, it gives CASSPETLNTEAFF.

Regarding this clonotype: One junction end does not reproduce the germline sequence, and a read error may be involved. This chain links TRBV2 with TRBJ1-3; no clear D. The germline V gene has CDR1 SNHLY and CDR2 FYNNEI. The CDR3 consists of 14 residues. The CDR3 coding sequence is TGTGCCAGCAGTGCAGGCATCTCTGGAAACACCATACATTTT. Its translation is CASSAGISGNTIHF.

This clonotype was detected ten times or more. In DNA form, the CDR3 reads TGTGCCAGCAGCCGGCCGGAGGTTAACACTGAAGCTTTCTTT. It codes for CASSRPEVNTEAFF. The chain employs TRBV12-3 or TRBV12-4 and TRBJ1-1, with D hard to call. Between the trimmed V and J ends, which lost 6 bases and 2 bases, there was a span of 13 bases. The CDR3 has 14 residues.

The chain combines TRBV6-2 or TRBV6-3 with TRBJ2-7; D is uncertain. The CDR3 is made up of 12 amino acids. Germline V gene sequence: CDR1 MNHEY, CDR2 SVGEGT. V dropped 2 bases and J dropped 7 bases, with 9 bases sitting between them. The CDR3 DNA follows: TGTGCCAGCAGTTACCCCCCCGGGGAGCAGTACTTC. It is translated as CASSYPPGEQYF.

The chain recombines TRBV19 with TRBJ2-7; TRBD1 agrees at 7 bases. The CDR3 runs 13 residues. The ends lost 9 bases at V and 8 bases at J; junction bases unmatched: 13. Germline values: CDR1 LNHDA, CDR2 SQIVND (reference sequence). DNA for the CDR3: TGTGCCAGCCTGGGACAGCTGAGCAGCCAGCAGTACTTC. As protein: CASLGQLSSQQYF.